A single sample gave rise to the 17 T cell receptor beta chains below, sequenced in a study of blood T cell repertoires in COVID-19. Clones were sequenced by immunoSEQ multiplex PCR, and TCRdb holds only the in-frame ones, with some missing. The data show hundreds of thousands of clones, around 90% seen once. Input material: PBMCs or T cells enriched from blood (not recorded which). These receptors all stem from a woman between 18 and 29 years old who had recovered from COVID-19.

The chain recombines TRBV12-2 with TRBJ1-1; the table assigns TRBD1, which was not confirmed against the DNA. TRBV12-2 is a pseudogene. The CDR3 sequence is 17 residues long. CDR3 sequence (DNA): TGTGCAAGTCGCCTACGGACAGGGCCAAAAATGAACACTGAAGCTTTCTTT. Translated, it gives CASRLRTGPKMNTEAFF.

The chain combines TRBV2 with TRBJ2-5; perhaps TRBD1 as D (5 bases). CDR1 and CDR2 (germline): SNHLY, FYNNEI. CDR3 length equals 12 residues. The ends were cut back, 4 bases at V and 4 bases at J, with 7 bases in the middle. The CDR3 DNA sequence: TGTGCCAGCAGTGGACAGACAGAGACCCAGTACTTC. It translates to CASSGQTETQYF.

Concerning this clone itself: The same CDR3 can be traced to other DNA sequences in this sample. This rearrangement joins TRBV28 to TRBJ1-5; D not certain. CDR1 is MDHEN and CDR2 is SYDVKM in the germline V gene. Trimming removed 5 bases from V and 7 bases from J, with 6 bases in between. The CDR3 is 11 amino acids. CDR3 loop: CASSPGQPQHF. In nucleotides, the CDR3 is TGTGCCAGCAGTCCCGGGCAGCCCCAGCATTTT.

The J gene is TRBJ1-2, the V gene TRBV29-1, with D unclear. Germline V lookup: CDR1 SQVTM, CDR2 ANQGSEA. CDR3 length: 11 residues. The V end was cut by 4 bases, the J end by 7 bases, with 10 bases between. The CDR3 spells CSVGSGFGYTF. In nucleotides, the CDR3 is TGCAGCGTTGGCTCGGGGTTTGGCTACACCTTC.

This clone has more than one count but fewer than ten. The V and J genes are TRBV4-3 and TRBJ1-6; the match to TRBD1 covers 7 bases. V lost 0 bases to trimming and J lost 10 bases; unmatched junction nucleotides: 18. Germline loops: CDR1 LGHNA, CDR2 YSLEER. The CDR3 has 19 residues. This CDR3 reads CASSQDRTGDPPLQSPLHF. The CDR3 region has the DNA TGCGCCAGCAGCCAAGATCGAACAGGGGATCCCCCGTTACAGTCACCCCTCCACTTT.

The V call is TRBV15, the J call TRBJ1-1; 7 bases fit TRBD1. CDR1 is LNHNV and CDR2 is YYDKDF in the germline V gene (reference sequence). Losses at the gene ends were 0 bases for V and 11 bases for J; bases not matched to a gene: 3. The CDR3 sequence is 12 residues long. The CDR3 nucleotides are TGTGCCACCAGCAGAGATACAGGGGATGCTTTCTTT. As protein: CATSRDTGDAFF.

This clone was seen a single time. The chain joins TRBV28 to TRBJ1-2; TRBD1 might be the D (5 bases). V lost 4 bases to trimming and J lost 5 bases, with 14 bases between them. This CDR3 comprises 14 residues. The germline V gene has CDR1 MDHEN and CDR2 SYDVKM. CDR3 nucleotides: TGTGCCAGCAGTTCTACCGGGACTGCGTATGGCTACACCTTC. It is translated as CASSSTGTAYGYTF.

This chain connects TRBV28 to TRBJ1-5; no reliable D call. Trimming left V 5 bases short and J 6 bases short, with 17 bases between. The CDR3 is 15 residues long. In germline, CDR1 is MDHEN, CDR2 SYDVKM. CDR3 sequence: CASSRKGRVGQPQHF. CDR3 DNA: TGTGCCAGCAGTCGGAAAGGGAGAGTAGGTCAGCCCCAGCATTTT.

This clone was counted only a few times. The rearrangement links TRBV5-1 to TRBJ2-1; D unclear. Germline V lookup: CDR1 SGHRS, CDR2 YFSETQ. Trimming removed 1 base from V and 8 bases from J, with 13 bases in between. The CDR3 has 14 residues. CDR3 loop: CASSLISGSHEQFF. The CDR3, as DNA: TGCGCCAGCAGCTTGATCTCCGGGTCCCATGAGCAGTTCTTC.

The V gene is TRBV7-2, the J gene TRBJ2-6; D ambiguous. The V end lost 1 base, the J end lost 1 base, and 11 bases lay between the germline ends. Germline V gene data show CDR1 as SGHTA and CDR2 as FQGNSA. The CDR3 has 17 amino acids. The CDR3, as DNA: TGTGCCAGCAGCTTAGTAGGCTTCGGGTCTGGGGCCAACGTCCTGACTTTC. This translates into CASSLVGFGSGANVLTF.

The V call is TRBV30, the J call TRBJ1-1; D is ambiguous. Germline-derived CDR1 and CDR2 are GTSNPN and SVGIG (reference sequence). The CDR3 has 12 amino acids. Trimming shortened V by 0 bases and J by 5 bases, and 7 bases separated the two germline ends. CDR3 sequence: CAWSVRWTEAFF. The CDR3, as DNA: TGTGCCTGGAGTGTACGGTGGACTGAAGCTTTCTTT.

This chain uses TRBV7-8 with TRBJ1-2, with a weak D call TRBD1 (6 bases). Trimming stripped 0 bases from V and 4 bases from J, with 9 bases between. Germline values: CDR1 SGHVS, CDR2 FQNEAQ. CDR3 size: 14 residues. The CDR3 nucleotides read TGTGCCAGCAGCTTAGCCCAGGGGTCCTATGGCTACACCTTC. It encodes CASSLAQGSYGYTF.

The V call is TRBV28, the J call TRBJ2-2, with D possibly matching TRBD1 (6 bases). The length of the CDR3 is 17 residues. The germline gives CDR1 MDHEN, CDR2 SYDVKM. Trimming stripped 5 bases from V and 4 bases from J, with 20 bases between. DNA for the CDR3: TGTGCCAGCAGTGCACCGGGACAAGCCCCCGGCACCGGGGAGCTGTTTTTT. This encodes CASSAPGQAPGTGELFF.

The chain combines TRBV2 with TRBJ2-6; D gene uncertain. Trimming left V 5 bases short and J 2 bases short, with 10 bases between. The CDR3 totals 15 residues. Looked up from germline, CDR1 is SNHLY and CDR2 is FYNNEI. CDR3: CASSYGDTGANVLTF. Written as DNA, the CDR3 is TGTGCCAGCAGTTATGGTGACACTGGGGCCAACGTCCTGACTTTC.

This chain uses TRBV7-2 with TRBJ1-6; weak D call: TRBD1 (5 bases). The V and J ends lost 3 bases and 9 bases respectively, with 18 bases between them. The CDR3 runs to 16 residues. The V gene's germline CDR1 is SGHTA and CDR2 FQGNSA. The CDR3 DNA sequence: TGTGCCAGCAGCTTTTCCTTCAGGGAGGTCGGTTCACCCCTCCACTTT. Translation gives CASSFSFREVGSPLHF.

The chain uses TRBV6-2 or TRBV6-3 and TRBJ2-7; D perhaps matches TRBD2 (7 bases). This CDR3 is built from 16 residues. V was shortened by 0 bases and J by 6 bases, with 18 bases between the two germline ends. Germline V CDR1 and CDR2: MNHEY, SVGEGT. The CDR3 sequence is CASSYSSGGAFGEQYF. The CDR3 region has the DNA TGTGCCAGCAGTTACTCGAGTGGGGGGGCGTTCGGCGAGCAGTACTTC.

V and J are TRBV7-9 and TRBJ1-4, with 8 bases fitting TRBD1. Unmatched junction bases numbered 8, after V lost 7 bases and J lost 7 bases. Germline lookup yields CDR1 SEHNR and CDR2 FQNEAQ (reference sequence). The CDR3 covers 14 residues. The CDR3, as DNA: TGTGCCAGCATCCGGGCAGGGGGCGGTGAAAAACTGTTTTTT. It is translated as CASIRAGGGEKLFF.